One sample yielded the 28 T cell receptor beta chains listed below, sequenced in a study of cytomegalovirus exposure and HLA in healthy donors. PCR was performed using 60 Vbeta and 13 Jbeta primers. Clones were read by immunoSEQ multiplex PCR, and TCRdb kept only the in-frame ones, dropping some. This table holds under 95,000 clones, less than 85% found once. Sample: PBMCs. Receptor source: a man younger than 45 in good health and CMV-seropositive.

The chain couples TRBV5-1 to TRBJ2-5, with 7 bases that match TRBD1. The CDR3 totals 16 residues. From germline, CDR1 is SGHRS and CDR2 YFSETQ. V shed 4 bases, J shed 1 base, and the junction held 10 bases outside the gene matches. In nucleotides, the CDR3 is TGCGCCAGCAGCCAGGGGGTAGGGGGCCTCCAAGAGACCCAGTACTTC. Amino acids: CASSQGVGGLQETQYF.

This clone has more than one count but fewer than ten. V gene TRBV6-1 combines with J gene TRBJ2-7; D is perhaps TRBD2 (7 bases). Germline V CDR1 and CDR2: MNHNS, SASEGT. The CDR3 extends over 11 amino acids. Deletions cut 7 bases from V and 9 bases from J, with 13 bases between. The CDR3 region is CASTGGLRQYF. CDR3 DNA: TGTGCCAGCACCGGGGGGCTCCGGCAGTACTTC.

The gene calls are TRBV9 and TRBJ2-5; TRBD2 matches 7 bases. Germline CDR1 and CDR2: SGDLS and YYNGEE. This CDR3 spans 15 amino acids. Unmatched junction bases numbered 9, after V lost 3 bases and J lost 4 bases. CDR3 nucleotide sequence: TGTGCCAGCAGCGCGGGGGGAGGGGTGAGAGAGACCCAGTACTTC. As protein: CASSAGGGVRETQYF.

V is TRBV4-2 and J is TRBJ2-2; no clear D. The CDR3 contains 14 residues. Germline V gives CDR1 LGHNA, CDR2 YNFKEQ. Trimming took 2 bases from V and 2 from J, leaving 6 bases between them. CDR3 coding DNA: TGTGCCAGCAGCCAAAGACTCAACACCGGGGAGCTGTTTTTT. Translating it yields CASSQRLNTGELFF.

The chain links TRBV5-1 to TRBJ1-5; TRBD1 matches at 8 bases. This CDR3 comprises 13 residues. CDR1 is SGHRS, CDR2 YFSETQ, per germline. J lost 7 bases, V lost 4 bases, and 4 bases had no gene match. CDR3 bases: TGCGCCAGCAGCCCCGGACAGGGACAGCCCCAGCATTTT. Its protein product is CASSPGQGQPQHF.

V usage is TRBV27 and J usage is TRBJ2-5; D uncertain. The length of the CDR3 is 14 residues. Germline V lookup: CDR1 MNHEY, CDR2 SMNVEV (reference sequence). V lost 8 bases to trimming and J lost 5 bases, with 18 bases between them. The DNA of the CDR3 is TGTGCCAGCGGCATTCACAGTTCATCGGAGACCCAGTACTTC. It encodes CASGIHSSSETQYF.

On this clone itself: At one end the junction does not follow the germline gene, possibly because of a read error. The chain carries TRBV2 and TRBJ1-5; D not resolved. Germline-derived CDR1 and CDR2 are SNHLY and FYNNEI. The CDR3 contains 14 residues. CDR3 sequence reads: CASTEGQEGQPQHF. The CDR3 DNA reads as TGTGCCAGCACTGAAGGGCAGGAAGGTCAGCCCCAGCATTTT.

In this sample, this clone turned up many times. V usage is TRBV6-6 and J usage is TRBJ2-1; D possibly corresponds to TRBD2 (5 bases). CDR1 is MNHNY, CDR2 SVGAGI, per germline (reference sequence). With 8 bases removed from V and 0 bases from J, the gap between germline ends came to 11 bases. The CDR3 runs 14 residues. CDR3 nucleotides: TGTGCCAGCCTAAGAGGGAGCTCCTACAATGAGCAGTTCTTC. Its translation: CASLRGSSYNEQFF.

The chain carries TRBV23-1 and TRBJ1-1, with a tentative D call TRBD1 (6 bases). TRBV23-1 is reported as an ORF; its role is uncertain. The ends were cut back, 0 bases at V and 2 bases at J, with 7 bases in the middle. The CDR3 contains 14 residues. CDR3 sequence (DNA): TGCGCCAGCAGTCAATCCGGGACAAACACTGAAGCTTTCTTT. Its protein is CASSQSGTNTEAFF.

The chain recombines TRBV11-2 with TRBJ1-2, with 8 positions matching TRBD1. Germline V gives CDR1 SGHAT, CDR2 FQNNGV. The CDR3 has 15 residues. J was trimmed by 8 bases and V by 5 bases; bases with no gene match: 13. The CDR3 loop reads CASSKRTQGAGGYTF. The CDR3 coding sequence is TGTGCCAGCAGCAAACGCACCCAGGGGGCAGGCGGCTACACCTTC.

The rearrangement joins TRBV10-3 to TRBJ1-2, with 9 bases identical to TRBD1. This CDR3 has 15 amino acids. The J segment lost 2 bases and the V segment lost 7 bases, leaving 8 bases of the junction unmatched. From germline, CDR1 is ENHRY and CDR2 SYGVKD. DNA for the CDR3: TGTGCCATCACCTGGACAGGGGAGGGCAACTATGGCTACACCTTC. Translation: CAITWTGEGNYGYTF.

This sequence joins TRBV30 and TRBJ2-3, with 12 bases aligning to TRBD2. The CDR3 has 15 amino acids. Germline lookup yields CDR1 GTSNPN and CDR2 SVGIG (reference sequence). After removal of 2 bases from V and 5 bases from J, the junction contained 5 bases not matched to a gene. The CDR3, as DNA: TGTGCCTGGAGTTTCCTAGCGGGAGGGGGAGATACGCAGTATTTT. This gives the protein CAWSFLAGGGDTQYF.

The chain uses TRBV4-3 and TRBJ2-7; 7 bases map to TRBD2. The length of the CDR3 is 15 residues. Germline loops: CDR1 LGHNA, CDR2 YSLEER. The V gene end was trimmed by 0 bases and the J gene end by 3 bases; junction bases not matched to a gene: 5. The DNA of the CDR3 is TGCGCCAGCAGCCAAGATTTCGAGCGGGGCTACGAGCAGTACTTC. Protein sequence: CASSQDFERGYEQYF.

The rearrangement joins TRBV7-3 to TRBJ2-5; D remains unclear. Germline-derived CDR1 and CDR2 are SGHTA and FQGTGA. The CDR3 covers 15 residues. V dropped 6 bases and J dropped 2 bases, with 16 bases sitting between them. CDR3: CASSPRFGQQETQYF. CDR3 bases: TGTGCCAGCAGTCCTCGCTTTGGCCAACAAGAGACCCAGTACTTC.

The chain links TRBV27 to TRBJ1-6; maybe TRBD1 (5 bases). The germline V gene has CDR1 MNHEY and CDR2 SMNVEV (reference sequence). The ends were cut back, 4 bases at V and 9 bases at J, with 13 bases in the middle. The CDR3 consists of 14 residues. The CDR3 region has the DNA TGTGCCAGCAGTTGGGGCTCACGTGGTTCACCCCTCCACTTT. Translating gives CASSWGSRGSPLHF.

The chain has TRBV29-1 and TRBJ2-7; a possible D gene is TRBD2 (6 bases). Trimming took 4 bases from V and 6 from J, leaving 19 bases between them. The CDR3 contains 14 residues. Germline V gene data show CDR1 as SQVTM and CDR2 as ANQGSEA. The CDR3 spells CSVAPSGVGSEQYF. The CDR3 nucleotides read TGCAGCGTTGCCCCCTCGGGAGTCGGTAGCGAGCAGTACTTC.

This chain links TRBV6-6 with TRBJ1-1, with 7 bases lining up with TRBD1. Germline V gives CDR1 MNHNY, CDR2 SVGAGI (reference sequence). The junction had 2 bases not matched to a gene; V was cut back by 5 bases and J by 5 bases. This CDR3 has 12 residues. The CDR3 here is CASSPDRTEAFF. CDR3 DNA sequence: TGTGCCAGCAGTCCGGACAGGACTGAAGCTTTCTTT.

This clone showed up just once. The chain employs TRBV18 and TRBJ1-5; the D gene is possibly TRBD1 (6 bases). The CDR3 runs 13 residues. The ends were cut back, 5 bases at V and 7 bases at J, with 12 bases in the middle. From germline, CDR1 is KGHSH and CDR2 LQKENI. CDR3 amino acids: CASSSDRRQPQHF. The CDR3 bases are TGTGCCAGCTCATCCGACAGGAGGCAGCCCCAGCATTTT.

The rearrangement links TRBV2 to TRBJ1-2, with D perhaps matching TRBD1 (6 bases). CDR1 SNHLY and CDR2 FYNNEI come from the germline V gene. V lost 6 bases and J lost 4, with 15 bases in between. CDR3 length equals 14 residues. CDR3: CASRTTQGSYGYTF. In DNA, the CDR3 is TGTGCCAGCAGGACTACGCAGGGGAGCTATGGCTACACCTTC.

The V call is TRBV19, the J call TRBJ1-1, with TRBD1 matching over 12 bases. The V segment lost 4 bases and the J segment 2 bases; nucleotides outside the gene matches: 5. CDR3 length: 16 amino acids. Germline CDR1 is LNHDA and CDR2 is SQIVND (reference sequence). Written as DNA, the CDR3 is TGTGCCAGTAGTACCGGGACAGGGGGCGCAAACACTGAAGCTTTCTTT. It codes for CASSTGTGGANTEAFF.

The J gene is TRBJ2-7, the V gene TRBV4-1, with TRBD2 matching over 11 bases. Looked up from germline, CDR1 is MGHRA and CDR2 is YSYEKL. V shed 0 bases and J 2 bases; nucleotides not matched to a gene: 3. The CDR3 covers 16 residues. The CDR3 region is CASSQDEGLAAYEQYF. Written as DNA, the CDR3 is TGCGCCAGCAGCCAAGATGAGGGACTAGCGGCCTACGAGCAGTACTTC.

The CDR3 DNA is TGCAGTGTTGGACAGACTGAAGAGCAGTACTTC. It translates to CSVGQTEEQYF. The chain couples TRBV20-1 to TRBJ2-7, with D perhaps TRBD1 (6 bases). The CDR3 totals 11 residues. Germline lookup yields CDR1 DFQATT and CDR2 SNEGSKA (reference sequence). Trimming removed 7 bases at V and 7 bases at J, with 14 bases between.

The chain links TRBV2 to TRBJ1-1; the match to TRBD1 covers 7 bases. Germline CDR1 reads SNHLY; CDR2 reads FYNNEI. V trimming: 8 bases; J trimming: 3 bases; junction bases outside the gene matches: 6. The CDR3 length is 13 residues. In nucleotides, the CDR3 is TGTGCCAGCGGGGGGACAGTCGACACTGAAGCTTTCTTT. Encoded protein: CASGGTVDTEAFF.

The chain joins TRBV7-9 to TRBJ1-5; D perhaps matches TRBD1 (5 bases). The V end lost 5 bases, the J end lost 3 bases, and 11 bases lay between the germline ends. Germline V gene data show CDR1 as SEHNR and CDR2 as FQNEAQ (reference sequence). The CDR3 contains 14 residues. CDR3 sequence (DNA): TGTGCCAGCAGCCCGACAGCGTACAATCAGCCCCAGCATTTT. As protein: CASSPTAYNQPQHF.

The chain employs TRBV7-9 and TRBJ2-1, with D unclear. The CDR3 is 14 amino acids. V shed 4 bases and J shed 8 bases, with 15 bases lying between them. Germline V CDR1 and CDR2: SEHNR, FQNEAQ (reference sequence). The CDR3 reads CASSYSGESYEQFF. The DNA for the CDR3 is TGTGCCAGCAGCTATAGTGGAGAGTCTTATGAGCAGTTCTTC.

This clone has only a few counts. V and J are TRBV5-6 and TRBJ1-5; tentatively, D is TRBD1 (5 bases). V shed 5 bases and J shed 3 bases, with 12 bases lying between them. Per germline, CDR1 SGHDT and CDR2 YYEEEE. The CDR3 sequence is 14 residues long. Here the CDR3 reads CASRLGAFNQPQHF. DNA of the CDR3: TGTGCCAGCAGACTTGGGGCATTCAATCAGCCCCAGCATTTT. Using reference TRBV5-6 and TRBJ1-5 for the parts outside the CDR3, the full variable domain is DAGVTQSPTHLIKTRGQQVTLRCSPKSGHDTVSWYQQALGQGPQFIFQYYEEEERQRGNFPDRFSGHQFPNYSSELNVNALLLGDSALYLCASRLGAFNQPQHFGDGTRLSIL.

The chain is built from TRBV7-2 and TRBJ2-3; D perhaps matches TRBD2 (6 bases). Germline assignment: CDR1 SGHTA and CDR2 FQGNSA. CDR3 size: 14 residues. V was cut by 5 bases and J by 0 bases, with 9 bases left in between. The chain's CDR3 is CASSLSGSTDTQYF. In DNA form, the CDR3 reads TGTGCCAGCAGCCTTAGCGGAAGCACAGATACGCAGTATTTT.

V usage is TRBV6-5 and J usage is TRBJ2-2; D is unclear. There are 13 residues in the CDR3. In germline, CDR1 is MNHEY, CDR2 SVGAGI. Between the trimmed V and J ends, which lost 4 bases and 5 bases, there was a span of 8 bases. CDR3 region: CASSFTHTGELFF. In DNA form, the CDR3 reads TGTGCCAGCAGTTTTACTCATACCGGGGAGCTGTTTTTT.